Described below is a single TCR beta chain sequence and its context. This entry is derived from a study of T cell responses to AZD1222 COVID-19 vaccine. The CDR3 consists of 13 residues. V was cut by 4 bases and J by 2 bases, with 10 bases left in between. From germline, CDR1 is SQVTM and CDR2 ANQGSEA. Pooling covered second doses at about 4 or about 12 weeks. Clones were read by immunoSEQ multiplex PCR, and TCRdb kept only the in-frame ones, dropping some. The table has 120,000 to 150,000 clones, more than 70% seen once. This sequence originates from an adult who received the AZD1222 COVID-19 vaccine. The sample here was peripheral blood, taken 28 days after the second AZD1222 dose. V is TRBV29-1 and J is TRBJ2-3, with D possibly matching TRBD2 (7 bases). The CDR3 DNA sequence: TGCAGCGTTGTGCGGGGGCTCACAGATACGCAGTATTTT. It translates to CSVVRGLTDTQYF.